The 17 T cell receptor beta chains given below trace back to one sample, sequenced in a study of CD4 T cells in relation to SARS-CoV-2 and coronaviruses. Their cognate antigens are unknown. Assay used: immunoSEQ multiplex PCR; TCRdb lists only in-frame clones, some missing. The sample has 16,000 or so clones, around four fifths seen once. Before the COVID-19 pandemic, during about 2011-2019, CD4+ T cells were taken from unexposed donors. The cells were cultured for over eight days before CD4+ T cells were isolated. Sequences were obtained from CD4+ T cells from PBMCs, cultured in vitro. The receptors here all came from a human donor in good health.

The CDR3 DNA sequence: TGTGCCATCAGCGTCCGGAAAACACTGAACACCGGGGAGCTGTTTTTT. It translates to CAISVRKTLNTGELFF. The rearrangement uses TRBV10-3 and TRBJ2-2; D is unresolved. Per the germline V gene, CDR1 is ENHRY and CDR2 is SYGVKD. Trimming removed 6 bases from V and 1 base from J, with 15 bases in between. The CDR3 contains 16 residues.

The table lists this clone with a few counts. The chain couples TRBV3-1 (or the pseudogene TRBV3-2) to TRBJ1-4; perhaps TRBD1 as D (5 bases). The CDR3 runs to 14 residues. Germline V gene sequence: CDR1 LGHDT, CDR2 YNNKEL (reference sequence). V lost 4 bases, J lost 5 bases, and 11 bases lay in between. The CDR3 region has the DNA TGTGCCAGCAGCCGTGGGACGGTGAATGAAAAACTGTTTTTT. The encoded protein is CASSRGTVNEKLFF.

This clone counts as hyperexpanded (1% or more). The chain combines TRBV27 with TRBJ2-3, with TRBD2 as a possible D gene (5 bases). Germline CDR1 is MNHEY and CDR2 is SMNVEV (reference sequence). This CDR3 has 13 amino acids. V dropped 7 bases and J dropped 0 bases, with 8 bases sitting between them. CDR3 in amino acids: CASKLASTDTQYF. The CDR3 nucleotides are TGTGCCAGCAAGCTAGCTAGCACAGATACGCAGTATTTT.

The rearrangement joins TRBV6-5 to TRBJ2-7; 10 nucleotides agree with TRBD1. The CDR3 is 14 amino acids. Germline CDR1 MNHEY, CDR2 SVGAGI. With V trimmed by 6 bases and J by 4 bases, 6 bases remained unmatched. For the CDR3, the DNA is TGTGCCAGCAGATGGGACAGGGGTCGGTACGAGCAGTACTTC. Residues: CASRWDRGRYEQYF.

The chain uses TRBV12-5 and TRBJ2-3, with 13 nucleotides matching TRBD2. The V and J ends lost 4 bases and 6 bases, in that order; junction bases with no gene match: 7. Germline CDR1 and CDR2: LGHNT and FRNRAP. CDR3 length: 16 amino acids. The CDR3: CASGSVRTSGSDTQYF. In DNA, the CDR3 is TGTGCTAGTGGTTCGGTCCGGACTAGCGGGAGTGATACGCAGTATTTT.

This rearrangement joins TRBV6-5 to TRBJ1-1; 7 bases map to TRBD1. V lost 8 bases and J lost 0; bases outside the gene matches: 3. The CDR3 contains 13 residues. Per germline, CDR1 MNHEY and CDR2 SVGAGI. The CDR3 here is CASGDRVNTEAFF. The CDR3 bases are TGTGCCAGCGGAGACAGGGTGAACACTGAAGCTTTCTTT.

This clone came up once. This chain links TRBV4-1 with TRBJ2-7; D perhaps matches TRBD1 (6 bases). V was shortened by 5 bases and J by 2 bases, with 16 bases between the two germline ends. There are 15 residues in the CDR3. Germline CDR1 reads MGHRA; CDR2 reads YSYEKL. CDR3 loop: CASSSADRFPYEQYF. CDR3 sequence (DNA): TGCGCCAGCAGCTCGGCAGACAGGTTTCCCTACGAGCAGTACTTC.

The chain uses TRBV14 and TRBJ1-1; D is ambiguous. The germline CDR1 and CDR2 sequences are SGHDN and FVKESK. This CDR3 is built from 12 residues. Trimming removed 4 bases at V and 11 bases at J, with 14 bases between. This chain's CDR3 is CASSLLERRAFF. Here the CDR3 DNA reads TGTGCCAGCAGCCTCCTCGAGAGGCGGGCTTTCTTT. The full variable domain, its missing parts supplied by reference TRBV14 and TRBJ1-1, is EAGVTQFPSHSVIEKGQTVTLRCDPISGHDNLYWYRRVMGKEIKFLLHFVKESKQDESGMPNNRFLAERTGGTYSTLKVQPAELEDSGVYFCASSLLERRAFFGQGTRLTVV.

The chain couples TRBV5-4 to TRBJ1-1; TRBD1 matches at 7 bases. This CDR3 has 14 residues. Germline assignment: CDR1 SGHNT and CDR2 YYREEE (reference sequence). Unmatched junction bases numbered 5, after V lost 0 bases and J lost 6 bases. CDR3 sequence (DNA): TGTGCCAGCAGCTTGGGAGGACAGGCCCCTGAAGCTTTCTTT. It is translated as CASSLGGQAPEAFF.

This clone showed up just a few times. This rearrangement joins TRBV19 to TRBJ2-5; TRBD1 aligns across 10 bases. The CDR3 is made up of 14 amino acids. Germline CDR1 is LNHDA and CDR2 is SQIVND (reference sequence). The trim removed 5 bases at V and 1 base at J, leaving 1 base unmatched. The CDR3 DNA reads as TGTGCCAGTAGTGACAGGGGGCTCCAAGAGACCCAGTACTTC. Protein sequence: CASSDRGLQETQYF.

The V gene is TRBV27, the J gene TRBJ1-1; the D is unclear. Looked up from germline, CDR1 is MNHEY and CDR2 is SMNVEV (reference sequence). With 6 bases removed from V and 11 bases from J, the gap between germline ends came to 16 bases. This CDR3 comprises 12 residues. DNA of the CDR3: TGTGCCAGCAGCCCGGACCGGAGGGCTGCTTTCTTT. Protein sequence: CASSPDRRAAFF.

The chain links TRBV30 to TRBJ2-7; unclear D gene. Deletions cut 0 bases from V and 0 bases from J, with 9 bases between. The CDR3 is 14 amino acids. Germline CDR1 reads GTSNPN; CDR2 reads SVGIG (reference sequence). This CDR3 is CAWSVRYSSYEQYF. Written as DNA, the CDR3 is TGTGCCTGGAGTGTACGGTACAGCTCCTACGAGCAGTACTTC.

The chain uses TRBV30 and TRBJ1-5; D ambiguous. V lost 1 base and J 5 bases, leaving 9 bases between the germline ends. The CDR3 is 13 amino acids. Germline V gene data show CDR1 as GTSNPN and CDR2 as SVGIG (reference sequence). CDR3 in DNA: TGTGCCTGGAGTGGGACCGAAGATCAGCCCCAGCATTTT. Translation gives CAWSGTEDQPQHF.

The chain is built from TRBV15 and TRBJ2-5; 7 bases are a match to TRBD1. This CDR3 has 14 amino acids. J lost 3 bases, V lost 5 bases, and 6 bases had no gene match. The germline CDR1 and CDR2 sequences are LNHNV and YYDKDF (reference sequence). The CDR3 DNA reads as TGTGCCACCAGCGGTAGGGGGCGTGAAGAGACCCAGTACTTC. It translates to CATSGRGREETQYF.

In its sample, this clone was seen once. The CDR3 nucleotides are TGTGCCAGACGGGCCGCGTCACCAAACTACGAGCAGTACTTC. It encodes CARRAASPNYEQYF. V gene TRBV6-5 combines with J gene TRBJ2-7; D unresolved. The CDR3 covers 14 residues. V gave up 9 bases and J gave up 3 bases, with 18 bases separating them. Per the germline V gene, CDR1 is MNHEY and CDR2 is SVGAGI.

Here the CDR3 reads CASSPVQNTEAFF. The CDR3 nucleotides read TGTGCCAGCTCACCCGTACAGAACACTGAAGCTTTCTTT. The rearrangement uses TRBV18 and TRBJ1-1, with no clear D. CDR1 KGHSH and CDR2 LQKENI come from the germline V gene. V lost 3 bases and J lost 1, with 6 bases in between. The CDR3 has 13 residues.

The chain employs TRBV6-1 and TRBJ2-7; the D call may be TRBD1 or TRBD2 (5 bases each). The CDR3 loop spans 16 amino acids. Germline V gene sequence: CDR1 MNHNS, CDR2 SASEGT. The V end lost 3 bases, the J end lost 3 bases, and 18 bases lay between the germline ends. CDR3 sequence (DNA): TGTGCCAGCAGTGATTTGATTATCCGGGACGACTACGAGCAGTACTTC. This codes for CASSDLIIRDDYEQYF.